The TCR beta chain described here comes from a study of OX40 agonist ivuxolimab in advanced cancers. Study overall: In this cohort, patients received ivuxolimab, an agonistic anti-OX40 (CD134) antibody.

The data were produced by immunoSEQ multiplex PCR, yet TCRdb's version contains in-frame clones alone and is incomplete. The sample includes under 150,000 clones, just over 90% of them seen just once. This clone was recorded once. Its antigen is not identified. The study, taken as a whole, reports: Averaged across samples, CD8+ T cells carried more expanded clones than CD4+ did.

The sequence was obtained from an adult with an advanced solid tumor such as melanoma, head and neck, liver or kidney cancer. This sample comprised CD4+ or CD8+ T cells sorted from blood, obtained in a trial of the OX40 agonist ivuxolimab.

Here the CDR3 reads CASSDEGGESYTDTQYF. The CDR3 DNA follows: TGTGCCAGCAGCGACGAGGGGGGCGAATCATACACAGATACGCAGTATTTT. V gene TRBV9 combines with J gene TRBJ2-3; D is possibly TRBD1 or TRBD2 (6 bases each). The length of the CDR3 is 17 residues. Germline V lookup: CDR1 SGDLS, CDR2 YYNGEE. V lost 3 bases, J lost 2 bases, and 19 bases lay in between.